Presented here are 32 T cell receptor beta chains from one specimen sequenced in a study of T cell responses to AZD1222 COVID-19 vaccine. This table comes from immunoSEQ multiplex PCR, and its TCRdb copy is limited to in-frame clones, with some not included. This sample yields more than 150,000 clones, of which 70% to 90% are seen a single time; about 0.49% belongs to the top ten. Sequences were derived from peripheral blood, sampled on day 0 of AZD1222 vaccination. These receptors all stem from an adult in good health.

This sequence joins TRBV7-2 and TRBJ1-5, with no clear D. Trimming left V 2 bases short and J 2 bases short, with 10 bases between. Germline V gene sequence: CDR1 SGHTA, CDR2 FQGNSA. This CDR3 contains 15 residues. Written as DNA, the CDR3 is TGTGCCAGCAGCTTAAGCAGGTGGGGCAATCAGCCCCAGCATTTT. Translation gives CASSLSRWGNQPQHF.

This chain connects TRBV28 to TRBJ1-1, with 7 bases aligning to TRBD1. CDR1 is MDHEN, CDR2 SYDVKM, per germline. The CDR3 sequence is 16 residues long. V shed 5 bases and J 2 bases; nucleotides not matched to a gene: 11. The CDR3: CASSVTGAGGNTEAFF. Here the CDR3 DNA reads TGTGCCAGCAGTGTCACAGGGGCTGGGGGAAACACTGAAGCTTTCTTT.

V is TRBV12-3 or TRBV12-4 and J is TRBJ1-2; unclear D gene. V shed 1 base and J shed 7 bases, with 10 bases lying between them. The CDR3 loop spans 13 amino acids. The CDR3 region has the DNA TGTGCCAGCAGTTTAGGAGCGCGAAGTGGCTACACCTTC. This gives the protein CASSLGARSGYTF.

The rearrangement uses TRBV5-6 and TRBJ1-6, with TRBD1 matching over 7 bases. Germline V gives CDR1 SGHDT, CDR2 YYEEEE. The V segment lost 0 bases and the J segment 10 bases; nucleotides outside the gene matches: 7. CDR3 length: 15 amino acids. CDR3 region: CASSLGGRGNSPLHF. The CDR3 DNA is TGTGCCAGCAGCTTGGGGGGCAGGGGGAACTCACCCCTCCACTTT.

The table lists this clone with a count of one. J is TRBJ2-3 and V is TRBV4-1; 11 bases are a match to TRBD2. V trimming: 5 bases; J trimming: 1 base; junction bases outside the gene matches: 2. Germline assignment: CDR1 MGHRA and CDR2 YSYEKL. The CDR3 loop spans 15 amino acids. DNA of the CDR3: TGCGCCAGCAGCACGGGACTAGCGGGCACAGATACGCAGTATTTT. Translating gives CASSTGLAGTDTQYF.

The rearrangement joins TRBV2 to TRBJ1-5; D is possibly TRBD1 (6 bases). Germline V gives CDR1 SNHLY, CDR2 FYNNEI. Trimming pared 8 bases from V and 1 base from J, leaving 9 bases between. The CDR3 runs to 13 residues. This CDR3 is CASRTVSNQPQHF. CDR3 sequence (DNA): TGTGCCAGCCGGACAGTGAGCAATCAGCCCCAGCATTTT.

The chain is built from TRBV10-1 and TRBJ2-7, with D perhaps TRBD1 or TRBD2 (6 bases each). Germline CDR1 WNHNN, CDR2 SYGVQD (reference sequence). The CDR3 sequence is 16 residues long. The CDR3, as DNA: TGCGCTACTAGGGGGGTTTGGGGAGTGCTCCTCTACGAGCAGTACTTC. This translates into CATRGVWGVLLYEQYF.

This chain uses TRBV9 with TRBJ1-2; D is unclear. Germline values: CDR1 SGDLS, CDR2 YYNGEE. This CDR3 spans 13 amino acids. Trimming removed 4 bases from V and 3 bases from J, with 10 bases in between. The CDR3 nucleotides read TGTGCCAGCAGCTCCTACGGGCACTATGGCTACACCTTC. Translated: CASSSYGHYGYTF.

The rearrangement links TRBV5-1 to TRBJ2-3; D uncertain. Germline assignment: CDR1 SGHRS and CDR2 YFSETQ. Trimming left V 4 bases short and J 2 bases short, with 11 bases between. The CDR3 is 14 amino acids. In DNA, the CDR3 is TGCGCCAGCAGCCCTGGTGGGGTCACAGATACGCAGTATTTT. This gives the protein CASSPGGVTDTQYF.

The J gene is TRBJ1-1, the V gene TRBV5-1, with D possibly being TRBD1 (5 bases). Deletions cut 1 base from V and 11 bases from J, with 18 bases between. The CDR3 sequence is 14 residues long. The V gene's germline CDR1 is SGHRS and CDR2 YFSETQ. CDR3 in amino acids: CASSLSLGEGQAFF. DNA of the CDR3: TGCGCCAGCAGCTTGAGCCTTGGGGAGGGGCAGGCTTTCTTT.

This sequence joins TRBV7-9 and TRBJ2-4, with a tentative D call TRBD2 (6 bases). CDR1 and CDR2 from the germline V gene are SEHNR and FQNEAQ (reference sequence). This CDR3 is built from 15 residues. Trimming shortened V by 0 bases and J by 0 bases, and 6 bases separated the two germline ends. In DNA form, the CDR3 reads TGTGCCAGCAGCTTAGCCGGGGGAGCCAAAAACATTCAGTACTTC. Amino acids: CASSLAGGAKNIQYF.

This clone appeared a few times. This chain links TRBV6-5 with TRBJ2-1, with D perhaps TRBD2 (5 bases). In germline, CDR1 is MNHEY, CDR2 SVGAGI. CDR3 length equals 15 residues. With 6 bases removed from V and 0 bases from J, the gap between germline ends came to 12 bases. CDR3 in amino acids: CASRGGGFSYNEQFF. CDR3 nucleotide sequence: TGTGCCAGCAGAGGAGGCGGGTTCTCCTACAATGAGCAGTTCTTC.

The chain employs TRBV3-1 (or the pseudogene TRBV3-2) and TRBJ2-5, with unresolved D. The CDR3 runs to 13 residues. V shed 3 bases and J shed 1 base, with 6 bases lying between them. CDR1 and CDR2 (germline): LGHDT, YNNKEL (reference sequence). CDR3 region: CASSQTGQETQYF. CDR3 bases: TGTGCCAGCAGCCAGACGGGCCAAGAGACCCAGTACTTC.

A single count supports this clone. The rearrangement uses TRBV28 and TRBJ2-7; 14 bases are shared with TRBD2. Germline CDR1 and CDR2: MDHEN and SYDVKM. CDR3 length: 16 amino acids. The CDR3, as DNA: TGTCACTCCGCAGCCGGGACTAGCGGGAGTCCCCACGAGCAGTACTTC. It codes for CHSAAGTSGSPHEQYF.

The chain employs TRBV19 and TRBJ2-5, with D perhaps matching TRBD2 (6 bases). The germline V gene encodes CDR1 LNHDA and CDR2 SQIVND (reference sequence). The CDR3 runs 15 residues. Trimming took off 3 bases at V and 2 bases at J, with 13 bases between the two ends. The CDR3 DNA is TGTGCCAGTAGTATGTTAGCGGTACCACAAGAGACCCAGTACTTC. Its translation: CASSMLAVPQETQYF.

CDR3 loop: CASTRWGGGSNEQFF. The DNA of the CDR3 is TGTGCCAGCACTAGATGGGGCGGGGGGAGCAATGAGCAGTTCTTC. The gene calls are TRBV28 and TRBJ2-1, with TRBD2 matching 8 bases. Germline V gene lookup returns CDR1 MDHEN and CDR2 SYDVKM. Trimming removed 7 bases from V and 6 bases from J; junction bases left unmatched: 11. The CDR3 covers 15 residues.

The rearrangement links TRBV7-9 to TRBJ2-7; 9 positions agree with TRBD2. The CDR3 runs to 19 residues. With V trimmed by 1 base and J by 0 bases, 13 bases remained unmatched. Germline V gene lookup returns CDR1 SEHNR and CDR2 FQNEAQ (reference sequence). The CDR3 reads CASSLGEGTSSLSSYEQYF. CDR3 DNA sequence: TGTGCCAGCAGCTTAGGAGAGGGGACTAGCTCCTTGAGCTCCTACGAGCAGTACTTC.

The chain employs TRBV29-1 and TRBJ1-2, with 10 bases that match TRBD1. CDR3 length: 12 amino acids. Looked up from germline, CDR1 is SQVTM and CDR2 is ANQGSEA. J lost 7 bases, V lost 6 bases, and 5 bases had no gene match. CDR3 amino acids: CSVETGGVGYTF. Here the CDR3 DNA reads TGCAGCGTGGAGACAGGGGGCGTTGGCTACACCTTC.

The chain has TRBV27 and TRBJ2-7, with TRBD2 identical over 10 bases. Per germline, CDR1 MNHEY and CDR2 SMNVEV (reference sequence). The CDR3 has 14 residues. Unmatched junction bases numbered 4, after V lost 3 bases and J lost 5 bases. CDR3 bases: TGTGCCAGCAGTTTTTCTAGCGGGGGCCACGAGCAGTACTTC. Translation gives CASSFSSGGHEQYF.

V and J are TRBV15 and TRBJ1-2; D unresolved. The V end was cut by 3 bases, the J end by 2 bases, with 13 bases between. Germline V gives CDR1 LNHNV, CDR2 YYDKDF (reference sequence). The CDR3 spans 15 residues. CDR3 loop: CATSSIAATNYGYTF. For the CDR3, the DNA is TGTGCCACCAGCAGCATAGCAGCAACAAACTATGGCTACACCTTC.

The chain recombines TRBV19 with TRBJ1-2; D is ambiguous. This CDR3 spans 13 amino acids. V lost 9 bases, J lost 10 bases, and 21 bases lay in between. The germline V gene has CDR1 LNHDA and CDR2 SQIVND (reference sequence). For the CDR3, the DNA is TGTGCCAGCACCCCGTCAGGATGGATTGACTACACCTTC. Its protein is CASTPSGWIDYTF. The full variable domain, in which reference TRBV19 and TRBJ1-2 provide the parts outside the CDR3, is DGGITQSPKYLFRKEGQNVTLSCEQNLNHDAMYWYRQDPGQGLRLIYYSQIVNDFQKGDIAEGYSVSREKKESFPLTVTSAQKNPTAFYLCASTPSGWIDYTFGSGTRLTVV.

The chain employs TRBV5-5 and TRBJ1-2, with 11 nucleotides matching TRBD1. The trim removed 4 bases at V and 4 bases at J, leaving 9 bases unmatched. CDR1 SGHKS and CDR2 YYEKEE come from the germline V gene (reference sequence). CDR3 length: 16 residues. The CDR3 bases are TGTGCCAGCAGCCCGAACGGACAGGGGGCATTCTATGGCTACACCTTC. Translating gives CASSPNGQGAFYGYTF.

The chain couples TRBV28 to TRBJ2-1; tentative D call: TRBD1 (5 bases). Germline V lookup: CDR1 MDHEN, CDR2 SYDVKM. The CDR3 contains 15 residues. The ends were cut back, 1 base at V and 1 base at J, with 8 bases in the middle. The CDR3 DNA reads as TGTGCCAGCAGTTTATCCCAGGGATCCTACAATGAGCAGTTCTTC. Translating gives CASSLSQGSYNEQFF.

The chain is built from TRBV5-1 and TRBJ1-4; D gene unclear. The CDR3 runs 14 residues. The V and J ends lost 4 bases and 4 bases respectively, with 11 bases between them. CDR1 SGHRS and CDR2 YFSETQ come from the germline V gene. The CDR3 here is CASSTGSGNEKLFF. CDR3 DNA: TGCGCCAGCAGCACCGGGTCGGGTAATGAAAAACTGTTTTTT.

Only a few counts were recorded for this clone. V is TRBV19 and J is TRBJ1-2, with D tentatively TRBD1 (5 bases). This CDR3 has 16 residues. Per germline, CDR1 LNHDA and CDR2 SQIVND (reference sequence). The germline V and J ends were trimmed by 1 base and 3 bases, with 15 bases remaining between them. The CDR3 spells CASSIVPPARDYGYTF. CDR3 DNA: TGTGCCAGTAGTATAGTCCCGCCTGCCAGGGACTATGGCTACACCTTC.

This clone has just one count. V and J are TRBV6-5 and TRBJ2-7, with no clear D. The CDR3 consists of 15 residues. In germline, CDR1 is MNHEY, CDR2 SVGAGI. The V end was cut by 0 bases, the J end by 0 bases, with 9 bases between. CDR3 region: CASSYSGVSSYEQYF. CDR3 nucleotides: TGTGCCAGCAGTTACTCTGGAGTGAGCTCCTACGAGCAGTACTTC.

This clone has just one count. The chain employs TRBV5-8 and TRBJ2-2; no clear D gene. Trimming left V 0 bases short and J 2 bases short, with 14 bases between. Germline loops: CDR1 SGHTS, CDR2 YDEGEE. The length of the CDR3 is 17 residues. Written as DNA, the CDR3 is TGTGCCAGCAGCTTGGTTTCCTGGGGAATAAACACCGGGGAGCTGTTTTTT. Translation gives CASSLVSWGINTGELFF.

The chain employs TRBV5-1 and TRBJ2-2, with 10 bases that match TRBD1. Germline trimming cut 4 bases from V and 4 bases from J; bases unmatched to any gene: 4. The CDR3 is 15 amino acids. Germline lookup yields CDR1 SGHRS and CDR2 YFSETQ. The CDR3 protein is CASSPDRGGTGELFF. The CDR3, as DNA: TGCGCCAGCAGCCCGGACAGGGGGGGCACCGGGGAGCTGTTTTTT.

CDR3 sequence reads: CASSLGAGEYEQYF. The CDR3 nucleotides are TGTGCCAGCAGCTTAGGGGCAGGGGAGTACGAGCAGTACTTC. The V and J genes are TRBV11-2 and TRBJ2-7; D is perhaps TRBD1 (6 bases). CDR3 length: 14 residues. The V and J ends lost 1 base and 4 bases respectively, with 11 bases between them. Germline lookup yields CDR1 SGHAT and CDR2 FQNNGV.

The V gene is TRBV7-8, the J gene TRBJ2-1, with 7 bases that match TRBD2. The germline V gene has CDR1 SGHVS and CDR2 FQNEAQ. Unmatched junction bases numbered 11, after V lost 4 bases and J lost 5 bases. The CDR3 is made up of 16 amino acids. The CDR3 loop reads CASSSSSGGSHNEQFF. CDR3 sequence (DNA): TGTGCCAGCAGCTCCTCTTCTGGCGGGAGCCACAATGAGCAGTTCTTC.

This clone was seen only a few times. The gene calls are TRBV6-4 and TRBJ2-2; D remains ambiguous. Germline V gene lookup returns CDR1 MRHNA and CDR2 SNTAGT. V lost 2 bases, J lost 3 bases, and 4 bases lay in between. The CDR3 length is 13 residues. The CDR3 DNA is TGTGCCAGCAGTGACAGGGACACCGGGGAGCTGTTTTTT. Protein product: CASSDRDTGELFF.

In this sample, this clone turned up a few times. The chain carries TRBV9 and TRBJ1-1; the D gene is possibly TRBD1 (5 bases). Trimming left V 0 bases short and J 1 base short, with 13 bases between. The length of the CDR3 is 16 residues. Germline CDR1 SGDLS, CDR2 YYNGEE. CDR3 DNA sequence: TGTGCCAGCAGCGTAGCCCCCCAGGGCCGGAACACTGAAGCTTTCTTT. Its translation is CASSVAPQGRNTEAFF.